Below, one T cell receptor (beta chain) is given with its context. TCRdb redid the calling of the RT-PCR reads with MiXCR, one entry per CDR3 protein. The table has approximately 720,000 distinct CDR3 sequences, approximately 15% seen once. CDR1 and CDR2 from the germline V gene are PRHDT and FYEKMQ (reference sequence). Trimming took off 5 bases at V and 4 bases at J, with 11 bases between the two ends. The CDR3 runs 14 residues. This TCR was recovered from a female donor in good health, serving as a healthy control. Sequenced material: memory CD4+ T cells from blood. V is TRBV13 and J is TRBJ1-4; D is unclear. This CDR3 is CASSRGRINEKLFF. In nucleotides, the CDR3 is TGTGCCAGCAGCCGCGGACGGATTAATGAAAAACTGTTTTTT. The variable domain in full, completed from reference TRBV13 and TRBJ1-4, reads AAGVIQSPRHLIKEKRETATLKCYPIPRHDTVYWYQQGPGQDPQFLISFYEKMQSDKGSIPDRFSAQQFSDYHSELNMSSLELGDSALYFCASSRGRINEKLFFGSGTQLSVL.